The 30 T cell receptor beta chains given below trace back to one sample, sequenced in a study of tissue T cells after allogeneic stem cell transplantation. Profiling relied on immunoSEQ multiplex PCR, and the TCRdb table lists in-frame clones only, not all of them. The sample consists of roughly 2,400 clones, roughly two thirds of them appearing once. The specimen sequenced was gut tissue. These receptor sequences come from a female BALB/c mouse in good health. The MHC haplotype recorded for the strain is H2-d.

A word on this clone: Mouse names are used for the genes. The read falls 1 residue short of the CDR3 end, and the missing part is taken from the germline J gene. V gene TRBV1 combines with J gene TRBJ1-6; 11 bases fit TRBD1. TRBJ1-6 is an ORF; its function is uncertain. The CDR3 contains 16 residues. V gave up 3 bases and J gave up 7 bases; unmatched junction bases: 5. The germline V gene has CDR1 NSQYPW and CDR2 LRSPGD (reference sequence). CDR3 region: CTCSARTGGGNSPLYF. CDR3 bases read: TGCACCTGCAGTGCCCGGACAGGGGGCGGGAATTCGCCCCTCTAC.

Of note for this clone: Mouse names are used for the genes. Read sequence stops 1 residue before the CDR3 end, and the germline J gene provides the missing end. The genes are TRBV13-3 and TRBJ1-4, with 9 bases matching TRBD1. V dropped 2 bases and J dropped 0; count of bases not matched to a gene: 2. The germline V gene has CDR1 NNHDY and CDR2 SYVADS. This CDR3 is built from 16 residues. The CDR3 DNA, read in part, is TGTGCCAGCAGTGAAGGGACAGGGTTTTCCAACGAAAGATTATTT. The encoded protein is CASSEGTGFSNERLF. In full, the CDR3 reads CASSEGTGFSNERLFF.

On this clone itself: The germline and genes are mouse ones. The CDR3 end is not reached by the read, which stops 1 residue before it; the germline J gene fills it in. V is TRBV20 and J is TRBJ1-2, with 8 bases that match TRBD1. There are 11 residues in the CDR3. Looked up from germline, CDR1 is GFQATS and CDR2 is STVNSAI. V lost 2 bases and J lost 7; bases outside the gene matches: 0. CDR3 residues: CGARTGGDYTF. The covered CDR3 bases are TGTGGTGCTAGGACAGGGGGCGACTACACC.

As to this clone: The gene names here belong to mouse. The read gets to within 1 residue of the CDR3 end, and the germline J gene fills in the rest. V is TRBV13-1 and J is TRBJ2-2; 8 positions match TRBD2. This CDR3 contains 14 residues. Germline V lookup: CDR1 NSHNY, CDR2 SYGAGN. The junction had 0 bases not matched to a gene; V was cut back by 0 bases and J by 5 bases. CDR3 bases read: TGTGCCAGCAGTGATGCTGGGGGGACCGGGCAGCTCTAC. Amino acid sequence: CASSDAGGTGQLY. The whole CDR3 is CASSDAGGTGQLYF.

Note on this clone: Each gene name is a mouse one. The sequence runs out 1 residue before the end of the CDR3; the remainder is reconstructed from the germline J gene. V usage is TRBV4 and J usage is TRBJ1-6, with no clear D. TRBJ1-6 is filed as an ORF, its function uncertain. The ends were cut back, 5 bases at V and 0 bases at J, with 11 bases in the middle. The CDR3 is made up of 16 amino acids. CDR1 LGHDT and CDR2 YNNKQL come from the germline V gene (reference sequence). The CDR3 bases that were read are TGTGCCAGCAGCCCCTCCACAATTTCCTATAATTCGCCCCTCTAC. Residues: CASSPSTISYNSPLY. The entire CDR3 reads CASSPSTISYNSPLYF.

To note about this clone: The genes and germline here are from mouse. Sequencing ends 1 residue short of the CDR3 end; the germline J gene provides the rest. The genes are TRBV1 and TRBJ2-4, with D unclear. CDR3 length equals 11 residues. The germline V gene encodes CDR1 NSQYPW and CDR2 LRSPGD (reference sequence). With 1 base removed from V and 5 bases from J, the gap between germline ends came to 1 base. CDR3 bases read: TGCACCTGCAGTGCAGGAAACACCTTGTAC. It is translated as CTCSAGNTLY. The entire CDR3 protein is CTCSAGNTLYF.

Note on this clone: Germline and genes here are mouse. The CDR3 goes on 1 residue after the read ends, and that part is filled in from the germline J gene. The chain has TRBV13-3 and TRBJ1-1; TRBD1 agrees at 11 bases. CDR3 size: 14 residues. CDR1 is NNHDY and CDR2 is SYVADS in the germline V gene. J gave up 3 bases and V 3 bases, and 1 base lay outside the gene matches. CDR3 region: CASSGTGGDTEVFF. The part of the CDR3 DNA that was read is TGTGCCAGCAGTGGGACAGGGGGCGACACAGAAGTCTTC.

Details on this clone: Gene labels here are mouse ones. Read sequence stops 1 residue before the CDR3 end, and the germline J gene provides the missing end. V is TRBV19 and J is TRBJ1-4, with unresolved D. Germline CDR1 FNHDT, CDR2 SITEND (reference sequence). Trimming cost V 5 bases and J 7 bases, with 6 bases left between them. The CDR3 is 11 residues long. Partial CDR3 DNA: TGTGCCAGCAGGGACGCCGAAAGATTATTT. It is translated as CASRDAERLF. Given in full, the CDR3 is CASRDAERLFF.

A note on this clone: Germline and genes here are mouse. The read terminates 1 residue before the CDR3 end, so the remaining end is supplied by the germline J gene. The chain has TRBV1 and TRBJ2-4; 7 bases match TRBD2. This CDR3 is 13 amino acids long. Germline V gene sequence: CDR1 NSQYPW, CDR2 LRSPGD (reference sequence). Losses at the gene ends were 3 bases for V and 3 bases for J; bases not matched to a gene: 0. CDR3 region: CTCSAGGQNTLYF. The part of the CDR3 DNA that was read is TGCACCTGCAGTGCTGGGGGGCAAAACACCTTGTAC.

As concerns this clone: These gene names are mouse names. The CDR3 goes on 1 residue after the read ends, and that part is filled in from the germline J gene. The chain is built from TRBV4 and TRBJ2-1; D is tentatively TRBD1 or TRBD2 (5 bases each). CDR3 length equals 13 residues. The germline gives CDR1 LGHDT, CDR2 YNNKQL (reference sequence). V gave up 5 bases and J gave up 1 base, with 6 bases separating them. The CDR3: CASSRDNYAEQFF. The covered CDR3 bases are TGTGCCAGCAGCCGGGACAACTATGCTGAGCAGTTC.

Notes on this clone: Gene names follow the mouse nomenclature. The read halts 1 residue ahead of the CDR3 end, with the missing end drawn from the germline J gene. This chain joins TRBV22 and TRBJ2-5; the D call of TRBD2 is as the table states it, not checked on the DNA. TRBV22 constitutes a pseudogene. This CDR3 is built from 14 residues. The CDR3 is CASSGTGDQDTQYF. Incomplete CDR3 DNA: TGTGCCAGCAGTGGGACTGGGGACCAAGACACCCAGTAC.

This clone has only a few counts. Germline and genes here are mouse. The CDR3 extends 1 residue past the end of the read, so its final part is completed from the germline J gene. The rearrangement joins TRBV4 to TRBJ2-7; TRBD2 agrees at 10 bases. After removal of 4 bases from V and 6 bases from J, the junction contained 3 bases not matched to a gene. Germline loops: CDR1 LGHDT, CDR2 YNNKQL (reference sequence). The CDR3 length is 13 residues. CDR3 protein: CASSFDWGVEQYF. The part of the CDR3 DNA that was read is TGTGCCAGCAGCTTTGACTGGGGGGTTGAACAGTAC.

A word on this clone: All gene names here are mouse names. The sequence runs out 1 residue before the end of the CDR3; the remainder is reconstructed from the germline J gene. The J gene is TRBJ2-7, the V gene TRBV13-2, with D hard to call. Germline assignment: CDR1 NNHNN and CDR2 SYGAGS (reference sequence). V was pared by 0 bases and J by 2 bases, with 6 bases between. The CDR3 has 13 amino acids. The CDR3 reads CASGDAPTYEQYF. The sequenced CDR3 bases are TGTGCCAGCGGTGATGCTCCCACCTATGAACAGTAC.

As for this clone: Mouse gene names and germline throughout. The read ends 1 residue early relative to the CDR3; the germline J gene fills the gap. The chain is built from TRBV13-1 and TRBJ2-3; D possibly corresponds to TRBD2 (8 bases). CDR1 NSHNY and CDR2 SYGAGN come from the germline V gene. The CDR3 has 16 amino acids. V dropped 5 bases and J dropped 0 bases, with 16 bases sitting between them. CDR3: CASSARGGASAETLYF. The covered CDR3 bases are TGTGCCAGCAGCGCCAGGGGGGGGGCTAGTGCAGAAACGCTGTAT.

This clone has just one count. Mouse gene names apply. The CDR3 end falls 1 residue outside the read, so it is completed with the germline J gene. The chain joins TRBV31 to TRBJ1-2; possibly TRBD1 for D (5 bases). The V and J ends lost 0 bases and 2 bases respectively, with 7 bases between them. CDR3 size: 13 residues. The germline gives CDR1 GKSSPN, CDR2 SITVG. The CDR3 loop is CAWSLGANSDYTF. CDR3 DNA (partial): TGTGCCTGGAGTCTCGGGGCCAACTCCGACTACACC. Drawing the rest from reference TRBV31 and TRBJ1-2, the complete variable domain is AQTIHQWPVAEIKAVGSPLSLGCTIKGKSSPNLYWYWQATGGTLQQLFYSITVGQVESVVQLNLSASRPKDDQFILSTEKLLLSHSGFYLCAWSLGANSDYTFGSGTRLLVI.

Concerning this clone itself: Genes and germline come from the mouse. The read comes to an end 1 residue before the CDR3 does, leaving the germline J gene to fill in the end. The chain has TRBV5 and TRBJ1-2; D call uncertain. This CDR3 is 15 amino acids long. The germline CDR1 and CDR2 sequences are LGHNA and YNLKQL (reference sequence). Trimming shortened V by 0 bases and J by 1 base, and 9 bases separated the two germline ends. The CDR3 bases that were read are TGTGCCAGCAGCCAAGATTTACGGGGAAACTCCGACTACACC. Its translation is CASSQDLRGNSDYT. The whole CDR3 sequence is CASSQDLRGNSDYTF.

Only a few counts were recorded for this clone. Gene and germline names: mouse. Read data end 1 residue before the CDR3 end; the end is taken from the germline J gene. The rearrangement joins TRBV13-2 to TRBJ2-7; TRBD2 agrees at 8 bases. V was clipped by 3 bases and J by 0 bases; unmatched bases: 2. This CDR3 contains 14 residues. CDR1 NNHNN and CDR2 SYGAGS come from the germline V gene (reference sequence). CDR3: CASGAGGRSYEQYF. The part of the CDR3 DNA that was read is TGTGCCAGCGGTGCGGGGGGGCGCTCCTATGAACAGTAC.

As to this clone: Mouse names are used for the genes. The read comes to an end 1 residue before the CDR3 does, leaving the germline J gene to fill in the end. The rearrangement uses TRBV5 and TRBJ1-3; 11 bases agree with TRBD1. Trimming removed 3 bases from V and 2 bases from J; junction bases left unmatched: 0. The CDR3 runs 15 residues. Looked up from germline, CDR1 is LGHNA and CDR2 is YNLKQL (reference sequence). The CDR3 DNA, read in part, is TGTGCCAGCAGCCAGGGACAGGGGGCTGGAAATACGCTCTAT. Translated, it gives CASSQGQGAGNTLY. In full, the CDR3 reads CASSQGQGAGNTLYF.

There are a few counts of this clone. Gene names and germline match the mouse. From the germline J gene comes the end of the CDR3, since the read stops 1 residue before it. The chain joins TRBV19 to TRBJ1-4; possible D gene TRBD1, 6 bases. Trimming took 2 bases from V and 6 from J, leaving 11 bases between them. Germline assignment: CDR1 FNHDT and CDR2 SITEND (reference sequence). CDR3 length: 14 amino acids. CDR3 loop: CASSIYRVDERLFF. The DNA read from the CDR3 is TGTGCCAGCAGTATTTACAGGGTGGACGAAAGATTATTT.

Turning to this clone: Genes here carry mouse names. The read terminates 1 residue ahead of where the CDR3 ends, so the germline J gene completes it. V is TRBV17 and J is TRBJ1-5; 8 bases are a match to TRBD1. CDR3 length: 14 amino acids. Germline V gives CDR1 MNHDT, CDR2 YYDKIL. Losses at the gene ends were 3 bases for V and 3 bases for J; bases not matched to a gene: 1. Incomplete CDR3 DNA: TGTGCTAGCAGTAGCAGGGGGCGCAACCAGGCTCCGCTT. It translates to CASSSRGRNQAPL. The full CDR3 reads CASSSRGRNQAPLF. Full variable domain (rest looked up from reference TRBV17 and TRBJ1-5): DTTVKQNPRYKLARVGKPVNLICSQTMNHDTMYWYQKKPNQAPKLLLFYYDKILNREADTFEKFQSSRPNNSFCSLYIGSAGLEYSAMYLCASSSRGRNQAPLFGEGTRLSVL.

Concerning this clone: Mouse gene names apply. The observed sequence ends 1 residue before the CDR3 terminus, with the missing tail filled in from the germline J gene. This chain uses TRBV4 with TRBJ1-2, with 11 nucleotides matching TRBD1. CDR1 LGHDT and CDR2 YNNKQL come from the germline V gene (reference sequence). This CDR3 is 14 amino acids long. V trimming: 4 bases; J trimming: 6 bases; junction bases outside the gene matches: 4. The CDR3 here is CASSWWTGGPDYTF. The CDR3 DNA, read in part, is TGTGCCAGCAGCTGGTGGACAGGGGGCCCCGACTACACC.

A remark on this clone: Gene names refer to mouse genes. Coverage ceases 1 residue before the CDR3 finishes, and the germline J gene fills in the end. V usage is TRBV19 and J usage is TRBJ1-3, with 7 bases fitting TRBD1. V trimming: 2 bases; J trimming: 0 bases; junction bases outside the gene matches: 5. This CDR3 has 16 amino acids. Germline loops: CDR1 FNHDT, CDR2 SITEND (reference sequence). The CDR3 sequence is CASSIPQGVSGNTLYF. The DNA read from the CDR3 is TGTGCCAGCAGTATTCCCCAGGGGGTTTCTGGAAATACGCTCTAT.

A note on this clone: The genes are named according to mouse. The read ends 1 residue before the CDR3 terminus; that terminus is restored from the germline J gene. The rearrangement joins TRBV4 to TRBJ2-1, with TRBD2 matching 9 bases. Germline lookup yields CDR1 LGHDT and CDR2 YNNKQL (reference sequence). The CDR3 length is 15 residues. V was clipped by 4 bases and J by 6 bases; unmatched bases: 7. The CDR3: CASSSLSGGGAEQFF. The sequenced part of the CDR3 DNA is TGTGCCAGCAGCTCTCTCTCTGGGGGGGGTGCTGAGCAGTTC.

Note on this clone: Mouse gene names and germline throughout. The observed sequence ends 1 residue before the CDR3 terminus, with the missing tail filled in from the germline J gene. The genes are TRBV1 and TRBJ1-1, with 9 bases aligning to TRBD1. V shed 6 bases and J 0 bases; nucleotides not matched to a gene: 5. Germline V lookup: CDR1 NSQYPW, CDR2 LRSPGD (reference sequence). The length of the CDR3 is 15 residues. The CDR3 here is CTCRATGGTNTEVFF. CDR3 bases read: TGCACCTGCAGGGCGACAGGGGGTACAAACACAGAAGTCTTC.

This clone was seen a few times. The genes and germline here are from mouse. The read terminates 1 residue ahead of where the CDR3 ends, so the germline J gene completes it. This chain links TRBV19 with TRBJ1-4, with a tentative D call TRBD1 (6 bases). CDR3 length equals 15 residues. Germline CDR1 and CDR2: FNHDT and SITEND (reference sequence). Trimming stripped 2 bases from V and 4 bases from J, with 12 bases between. The part of the CDR3 DNA that was read is TGTGCCAGCAGTATTGGGGGACAACACAACGAAAGATTATTT. Its translation is CASSIGGQHNERLF. The full CDR3 reads CASSIGGQHNERLFF.

This clone has only one observation. Germline and genes here are mouse. Coverage ceases 1 residue before the CDR3 finishes, and the germline J gene fills in the end. V gene TRBV17 combines with J gene TRBJ1-1, with D maybe TRBD1 (5 bases). V was cut by 1 base and J by 3 bases, with 6 bases left in between. The CDR3 totals 13 residues. In germline, CDR1 is MNHDT, CDR2 YYDKIL. The CDR3 DNA, read in part, is TGTGCTAGCAGTAGAGGGGGGGACACAGAAGTCTTC. Protein product: CASSRGGDTEVF. The CDR3 in full is CASSRGGDTEVFF.

On this clone itself: Mouse gene names and germline throughout. Read sequence stops 1 residue before the CDR3 end, and the germline J gene provides the missing end. This chain joins TRBV5 and TRBJ1-2; 8 bases map to TRBD1. The J segment lost 0 bases and the V segment lost 0 bases, leaving 0 bases of the junction unmatched. CDR3 length equals 15 residues. Looked up from germline, CDR1 is LGHNA and CDR2 is YNLKQL (reference sequence). The CDR3 DNA, read in part, is TGTGCCAGCAGCCAAGAACAGGGGGCAAACTCCGACTACACC. Residues: CASSQEQGANSDYT. The full-length CDR3 reads as CASSQEQGANSDYTF.

This clone was recorded a few times. Mouse germline and gene names are used. The CDR3 end lies 1 residue beyond the end of the read and is filled in from the germline J gene. This chain connects TRBV20 to TRBJ1-3; the D is unclear. CDR1 and CDR2 from the germline V gene are GFQATS and STVNSAI. V gave up 0 bases and J gave up 0 bases, with 3 bases separating them. The CDR3 totals 13 residues. The CDR3 sequence: CGAREGSGNTLYF. The DNA read from the CDR3 is TGTGGTGCTAGGGAGGGTTCTGGAAATACGCTCTAT. The full variable domain, its missing parts supplied by reference TRBV20 and TRBJ1-3, is GALVYQYPRRTICKSGTSMRMECQAVGFQATSVAWYRQSPQKTFELIALSTVNSAIKYEQNFTQEKFPISHPNLSFSSMTVLNAYLEDRGLYLCGAREGSGNTLYFGEGSRLIVV.

This clone was recorded once. Gene names and germline match the mouse. The read gets to within 1 residue of the CDR3 end, and the germline J gene fills in the rest. The rearrangement uses TRBV20 and TRBJ1-1, with D perhaps matching TRBD1 (5 bases). Germline CDR1 GFQATS, CDR2 STVNSAI. CDR3 length: 12 amino acids. The sequenced CDR3 bases are TGTGGACTCGGACAAGCAAACACAGAAGTCTTC. This encodes CGLGQANTEVF. The CDR3, in full, reads CGLGQANTEVFF.

This clone was seen only a few times. Germline and genes here are mouse. The read terminates 1 residue before the CDR3 end, so the remaining end is supplied by the germline J gene. The chain has TRBV13-2 and TRBJ2-7; 8 nucleotides match TRBD2. The germline gives CDR1 NNHNN, CDR2 SYGAGS (reference sequence). The CDR3 has 10 amino acids. With V trimmed by 4 bases and J by 9 bases, 0 bases remained unmatched. This chain's CDR3 is CASGTGGQYF. The CDR3 bases that were read are TGTGCCAGCGGTACTGGGGGACAGTAC.